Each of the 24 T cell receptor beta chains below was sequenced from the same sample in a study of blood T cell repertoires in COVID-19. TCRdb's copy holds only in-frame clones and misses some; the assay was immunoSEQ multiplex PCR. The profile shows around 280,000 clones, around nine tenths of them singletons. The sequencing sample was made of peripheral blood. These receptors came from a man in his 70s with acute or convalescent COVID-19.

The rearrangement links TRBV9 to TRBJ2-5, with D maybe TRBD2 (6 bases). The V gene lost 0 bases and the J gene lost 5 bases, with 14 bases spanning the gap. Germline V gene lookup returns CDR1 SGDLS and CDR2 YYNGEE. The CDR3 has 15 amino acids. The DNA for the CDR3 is TGTGCCAGCAGCGTAGGCCCAGCGGGTACGGAGACCCAGTACTTC. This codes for CASSVGPAGTETQYF.

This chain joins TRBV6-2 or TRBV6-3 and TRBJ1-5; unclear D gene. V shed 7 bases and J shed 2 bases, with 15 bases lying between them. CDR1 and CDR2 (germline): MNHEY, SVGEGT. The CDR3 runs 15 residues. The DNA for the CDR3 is TGTGCCAGCACCCCAATAGGAGCGGGCAATCAGCCCCAGCATTTT. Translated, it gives CASTPIGAGNQPQHF.

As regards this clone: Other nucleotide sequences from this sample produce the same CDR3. The CDR3 nucleotides are TGTGCCAGCAGTGTTGCCAGATTGAACACTGAAGCTTTCTTT. This translates into CASSVARLNTEAFF. The chain employs TRBV2 and TRBJ1-1; D uncertain. CDR1 and CDR2 (germline): SNHLY, FYNNEI. The CDR3 runs 14 residues. V shed 4 bases and J shed 0 bases, with 9 bases lying between them.

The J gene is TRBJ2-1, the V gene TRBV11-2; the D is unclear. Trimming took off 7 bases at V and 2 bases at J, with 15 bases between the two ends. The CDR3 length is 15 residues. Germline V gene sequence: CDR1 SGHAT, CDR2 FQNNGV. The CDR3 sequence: CASTGSPSAYNEQFF. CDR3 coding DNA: TGTGCCAGCACCGGGTCACCTTCTGCCTACAATGAGCAGTTCTTC.

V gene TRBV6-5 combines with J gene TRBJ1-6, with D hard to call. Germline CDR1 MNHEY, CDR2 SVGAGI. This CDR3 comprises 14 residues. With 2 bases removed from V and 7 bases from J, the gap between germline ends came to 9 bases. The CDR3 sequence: CASSYPIENSPLHF. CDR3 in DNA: TGTGCCAGCAGTTACCCCATAGAGAATTCACCCCTCCACTTT.

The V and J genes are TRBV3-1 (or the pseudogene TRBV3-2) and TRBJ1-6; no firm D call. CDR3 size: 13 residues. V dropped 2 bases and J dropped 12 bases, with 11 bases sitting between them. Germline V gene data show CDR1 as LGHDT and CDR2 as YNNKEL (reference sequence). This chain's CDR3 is CASSQRTEGPLHF. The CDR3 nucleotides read TGTGCCAGCAGCCAACGAACCGAGGGACCCCTCCACTTT.

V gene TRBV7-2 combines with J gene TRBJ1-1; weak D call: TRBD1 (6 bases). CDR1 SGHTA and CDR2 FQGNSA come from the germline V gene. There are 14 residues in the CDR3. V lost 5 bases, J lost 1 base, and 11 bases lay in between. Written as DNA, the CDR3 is TGTGCCAGCAGCCCGATGACAGGGAACACTGAAGCTTTCTTT. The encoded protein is CASSPMTGNTEAFF.

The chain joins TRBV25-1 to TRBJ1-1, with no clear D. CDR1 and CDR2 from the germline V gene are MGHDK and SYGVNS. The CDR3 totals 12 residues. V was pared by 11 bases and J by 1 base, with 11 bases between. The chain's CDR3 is CALAHRNTEAFF. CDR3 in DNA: TGTGCCCTTGCTCACAGGAACACTGAAGCTTTCTTT.

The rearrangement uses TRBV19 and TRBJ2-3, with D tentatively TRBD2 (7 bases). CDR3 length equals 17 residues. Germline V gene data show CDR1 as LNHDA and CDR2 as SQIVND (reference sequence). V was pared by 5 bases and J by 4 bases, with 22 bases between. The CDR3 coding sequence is TGTGCCAGTAGTGACGGGGGGCCATCTTTTACGGCAGATACGCAGTATTTT. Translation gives CASSDGGPSFTADTQYF.

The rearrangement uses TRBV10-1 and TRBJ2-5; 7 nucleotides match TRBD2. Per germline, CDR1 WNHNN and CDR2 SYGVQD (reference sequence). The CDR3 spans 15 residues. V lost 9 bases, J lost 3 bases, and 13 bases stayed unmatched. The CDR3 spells CASPKGLAEKETQYF. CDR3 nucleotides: TGCGCCAGTCCAAAGGGGCTAGCGGAAAAAGAGACCCAGTACTTC.

CDR3 sequence reads: CASSLLQGTEAFF. The CDR3 DNA reads TGTGCCAGCAGCCTGTTACAGGGCACTGAAGCTTTCTTT. This chain joins TRBV3-1 (or the pseudogene TRBV3-2) and TRBJ1-1, with D maybe TRBD1 (6 bases). CDR3 length: 13 amino acids. V lost 4 bases, J lost 4 bases, and 10 bases lay in between. Germline-derived CDR1 and CDR2 are LGHDT and YNNKEL (reference sequence).

The CDR3 DNA follows: TGTGCCAGTAGTATAGCGGCCGTTCAGGGTTACGAGCAGTACTTC. Protein product: CASSIAAVQGYEQYF. The V call is TRBV19, the J call TRBJ2-7; maybe TRBD1 (5 bases). V was cut by 1 base and J by 4 bases, with 14 bases left in between. Germline assignment: CDR1 LNHDA and CDR2 SQIVND (reference sequence). The CDR3 has 15 residues. Full variable domain (remainder filled in from reference TRBV19 and TRBJ2-7): DGGITQSPKYLFRKEGQNVTLSCEQNLNHDAMYWYRQDPGQGLRLIYYSQIVNDFQKGDIAEGYSVSREKKESFPLTVTSAQKNPTAFYLCASSIAAVQGYEQYFGPGTRLTVT.

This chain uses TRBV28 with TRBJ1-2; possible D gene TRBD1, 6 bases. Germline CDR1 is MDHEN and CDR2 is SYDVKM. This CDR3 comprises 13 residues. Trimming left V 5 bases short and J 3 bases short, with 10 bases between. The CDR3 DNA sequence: TGTGCCAGCAGTCGGACAGTAGACTATGGCTACACCTTC. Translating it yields CASSRTVDYGYTF.

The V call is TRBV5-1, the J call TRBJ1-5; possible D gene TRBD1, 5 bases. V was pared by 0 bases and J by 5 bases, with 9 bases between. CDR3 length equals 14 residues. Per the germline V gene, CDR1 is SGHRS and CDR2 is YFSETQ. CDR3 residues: CASSLGGEHQPQHF. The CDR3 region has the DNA TGCGCCAGCAGCTTGGGGGGGGAACATCAGCCCCAGCATTTT.

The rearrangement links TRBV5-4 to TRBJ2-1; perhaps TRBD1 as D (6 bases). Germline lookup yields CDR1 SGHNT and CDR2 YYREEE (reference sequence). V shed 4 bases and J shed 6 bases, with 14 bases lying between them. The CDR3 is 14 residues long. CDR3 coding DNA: TGTGCCAGCAGCCAGGGGACCCAACCCAATGAGCAGTTCTTC. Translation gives CASSQGTQPNEQFF.

The CDR3 DNA reads TGTGCCAGCAGGACAGGTTCTAATCAGCCCCAGCATTTT. Its protein is CASRTGSNQPQHF. This rearrangement joins TRBV6-6 to TRBJ1-5; a possible D gene is TRBD1 (6 bases). The CDR3 extends over 13 amino acids. CDR1 is MNHNY, CDR2 SVGAGI, per germline (reference sequence). Trimming took 6 bases from V and 4 from J, leaving 10 bases between them.

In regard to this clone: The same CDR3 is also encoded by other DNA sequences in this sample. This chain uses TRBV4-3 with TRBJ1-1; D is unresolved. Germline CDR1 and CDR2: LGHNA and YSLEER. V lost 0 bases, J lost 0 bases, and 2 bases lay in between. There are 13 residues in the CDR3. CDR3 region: CASSQDMNTEAFF. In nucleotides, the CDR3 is TGCGCCAGCAGCCAAGACATGAACACTGAAGCTTTCTTT.

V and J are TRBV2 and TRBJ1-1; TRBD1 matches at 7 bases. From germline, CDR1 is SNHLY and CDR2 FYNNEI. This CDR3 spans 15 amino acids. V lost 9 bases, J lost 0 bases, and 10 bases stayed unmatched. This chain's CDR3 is CARDVGTALNTEAFF. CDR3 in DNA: TGTGCCAGAGACGTAGGGACAGCCTTGAACACTGAAGCTTTCTTT. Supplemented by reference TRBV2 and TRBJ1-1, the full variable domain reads EPEVTQTPSHQVTQMGQEVILRCVPISNHLYFYWYRQILGQKVEFLVSFYNNEISEKSEIFDDQFSVERPDGSNFTLKIRSTKLEDSAMYFCARDVGTALNTEAFFGQGTRLTVV.

The CDR3 nucleotides are TGTGCCTGGAGTCTTTCCCAAGAGACCCAGTACTTC. This sequence encodes CAWSLSQETQYF. This chain uses TRBV30 with TRBJ2-5, with D hard to call. CDR1 is GTSNPN, CDR2 SVGIG, per germline (reference sequence). The CDR3 is 12 residues long. V lost 2 bases and J 1 base, leaving 5 bases between the germline ends.

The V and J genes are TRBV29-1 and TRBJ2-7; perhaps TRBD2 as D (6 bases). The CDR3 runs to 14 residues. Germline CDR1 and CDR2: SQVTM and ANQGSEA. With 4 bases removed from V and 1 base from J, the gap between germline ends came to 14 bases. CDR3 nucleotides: TGCAGCGTTGGATGGGGAGGAAGATCCTACGAGCAGTACTTC. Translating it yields CSVGWGGRSYEQYF.

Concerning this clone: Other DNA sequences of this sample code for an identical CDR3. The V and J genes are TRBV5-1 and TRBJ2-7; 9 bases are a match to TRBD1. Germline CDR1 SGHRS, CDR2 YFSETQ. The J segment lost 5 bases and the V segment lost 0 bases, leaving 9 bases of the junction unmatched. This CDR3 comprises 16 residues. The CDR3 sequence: CASSLGGGTGGHEQYF. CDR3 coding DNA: TGCGCCAGCAGCTTGGGGGGGGGAACAGGGGGCCACGAGCAGTACTTC. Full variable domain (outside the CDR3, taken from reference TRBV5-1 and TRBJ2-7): KAGVTQTPRYLIKTRGQQVTLSCSPISGHRSVSWYQQTPGQGLQFLFEYFSETQRNKGNFPGRFSGRQFSNSRSEMNVSTLELGDSALYLCASSLGGGTGGHEQYFGPGTRLTVT.

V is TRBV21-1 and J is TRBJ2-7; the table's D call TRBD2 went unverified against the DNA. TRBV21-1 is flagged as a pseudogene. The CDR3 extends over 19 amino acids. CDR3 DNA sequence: TGTGCCAGCAGCATAGTAGACGGGACTAGCGGTTATAGCTCCTACGAGCAGTACTTC. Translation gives CASSIVDGTSGYSSYEQYF.

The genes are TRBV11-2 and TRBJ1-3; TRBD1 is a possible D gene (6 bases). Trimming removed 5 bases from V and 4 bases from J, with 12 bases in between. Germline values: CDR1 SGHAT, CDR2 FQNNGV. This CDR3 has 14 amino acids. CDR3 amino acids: CASSNPQGGNTIYF. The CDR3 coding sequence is TGTGCCAGCAGCAATCCCCAGGGGGGAAACACCATATATTTT.

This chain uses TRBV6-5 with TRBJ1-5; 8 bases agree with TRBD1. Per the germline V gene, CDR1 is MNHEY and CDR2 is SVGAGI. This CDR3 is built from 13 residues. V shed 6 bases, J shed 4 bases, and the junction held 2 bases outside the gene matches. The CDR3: CASRRTGNQPQHF. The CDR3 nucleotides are TGTGCCAGCAGGAGGACAGGGAATCAGCCCCAGCATTTT.